This T cell receptor (beta chain) was identified in a study of cytomegalovirus exposure and HLA in healthy donors. Whole-study findings and limits: Earlier analysis found most TCR beta V segments productive about 87% or about 30% of the time.

The CDR3 has 12 residues. Germline values: CDR1 SGHTA, CDR2 FQGNSA. The PCR had 60 Vbeta and 13 Jbeta primers. Sequencing was performed with immunoSEQ multiplex PCR; in TCRdb, only in-frame clones are kept and a portion is missing. The sample consists of hundreds of thousands of clones, almost 85% of them appearing once. On this clone: The antigen is undetermined. At one boundary the junction diverges from the germline segment, which might be a read error.

The chain has TRBV7-2 and TRBJ2-3; tentative D call: TRBD2 (6 bases). What was sequenced was PBMCs. The receptor comes from a woman in her forties in good health and CMV-seronegative. This chain's CDR3 is CASSLVSWDWVF. Here the CDR3 DNA reads TGTGCCAGCAGCTTAGTGTCATGGGACTGGGTTTTT.